The 4 T cell receptor beta chains below all came from one sample that was sequenced in a study of blood T cell repertoires in COVID-19. Method: immunoSEQ multiplex PCR; TCRdb's copy keeps in-frame clones and lacks some. Seen here are fewer than 300,000 clones, approximately 84% observed once, and the top ten hold roughly 1.5%. The specimen was peripheral blood. These receptors were collected from a human donor with COVID-19, enrolled during active disease. The donor label of this sample is uncertain.

This chain uses TRBV7-6 with TRBJ2-2; 8 nucleotides line up with TRBD1. The germline V gene encodes CDR1 SGHVS and CDR2 FNYEAQ. Trimming took 3 bases from V and 1 from J; bases not matched to a gene: 7. This CDR3 region has 17 residues. Here the CDR3 DNA reads TGTGCCAGCAGCTTCGACAGGGGCGGGCTGAACACCGGGGAGCTGTTTTTT. This gives the protein CASSFDRGGLNTGELFF.

This chain uses TRBV29-1 with TRBJ1-4; no clear D. The CDR3 runs 13 residues. CDR1 and CDR2 (germline): SQVTM, ANQGSEA. Trimming took off 5 bases at V and 8 bases at J, with 15 bases between the two ends. This chain's CDR3 is CSVYSGGREKLFF. CDR3 sequence (DNA): TGCAGCGTTTATTCGGGTGGGAGAGAAAAACTGTTTTTT.

The J gene is TRBJ2-2, the V gene TRBV3-1 (or the pseudogene TRBV3-2), with D perhaps TRBD1 (5 bases). Trimming cost V 4 bases and J 7 bases, with 10 bases left between them. The germline gives CDR1 LGHDT, CDR2 YNNKEL (reference sequence). The CDR3 sequence is 13 residues long. CDR3 protein: CASSLARGGELFF. DNA of the CDR3: TGTGCCAGCAGCCTCGCAAGGGGCGGGGAGCTGTTTTTT.

This chain links TRBV7-9 with TRBJ2-3, with TRBD2 as a possible D gene (5 bases). This CDR3 is 14 amino acids long. CDR1 SEHNR and CDR2 FQNEAQ come from the germline V gene (reference sequence). The V and J ends lost 3 bases and 5 bases respectively, with 12 bases between them. CDR3 residues: CASSFNGEGDTQYF. The CDR3 nucleotides read TGTGCCAGCAGCTTTAACGGAGAGGGAGATACGCAGTATTTT.